This T cell receptor (beta chain) was observed in a study of shared clonotypes between healthy human individuals. General study points: A handful of donors showed sharing of roughly 5% of naive CD4 clonotypes. Richness estimates generally favored naive over memory subsets.

The V and J ends lost 1 base and 3 bases, in that order; junction bases with no gene match: 3. CDR1 is MNHNS and CDR2 is SASEGT in the germline V gene. CDR3 size: 15 residues. In the naive CD8 group, cells lacked CD45RO and were positively selected for CCR7, so terminally differentiated effector memory CD45RA+ cells were left out. Notes on this clone: Its target is not known. Other nucleotide sequences from this sample produce the same CDR3.

Assay: immunoSEQ multiplex PCR; the TCRdb copy retains only in-frame clones and omits some. The sample records some 2,100,000 clones, about 92% being singletons. The chain combines TRBV6-1 with TRBJ2-7; 10 bases are shared with TRBD2. This clonotype was obtained from a man younger than 35 in good health. Some clones in this sample may be carry-over from other donors' samples. The sequencing input was naive CD8+ T cells from PBMCs. The CDR3 is CASSEGLAGDYEQYF. The CDR3 coding sequence is TGTGCCAGCAGTGAAGGGCTAGCGGGAGACTACGAGCAGTACTTC.